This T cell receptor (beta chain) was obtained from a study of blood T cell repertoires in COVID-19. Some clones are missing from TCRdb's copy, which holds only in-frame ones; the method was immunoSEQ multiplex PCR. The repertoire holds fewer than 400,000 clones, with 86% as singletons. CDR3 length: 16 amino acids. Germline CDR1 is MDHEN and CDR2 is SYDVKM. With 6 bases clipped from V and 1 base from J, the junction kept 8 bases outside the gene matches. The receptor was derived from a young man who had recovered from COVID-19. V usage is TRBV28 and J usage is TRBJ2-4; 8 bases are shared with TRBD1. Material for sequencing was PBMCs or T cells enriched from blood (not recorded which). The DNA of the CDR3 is TGTGCCAGCAGAAGGACAGGGCGTCTGGCCAAAAACATTCAGTACTTC. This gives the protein CASRRTGRLAKNIQYF.